The rows below give T cell receptor beta chains drawn from one sample of a study of blood T cell repertoires in COVID-19. TCRdb's copy holds only in-frame clones and misses some; the assay was immunoSEQ multiplex PCR. The table includes 36,000 or so clones, around nine tenths detected once. The specimen sequenced was peripheral blood. The receptor set was obtained from a human donor in a cohort sampled during active COVID-19. Both conserved end residues are part of each CDR3. A D gene is named only where the DNA matches it firmly. Clone size is stated in some rows and not others, as once, few, many or a class when expanded.

>TRBJ2-5|TRBD2|TRBV7-2|NA
TGTGCCAGCAGCTTAGCGGGCGGGAGTCAGGAGACCCAGTACTTC
CASSLAGGSQETQYF
>TRBJ1-1|NA|TRBV28|NA
TGTGCCAGCAGTTTCTTGGGGGGGCTCATGAACACTGAAGCTTTCTTT
CASSFLGGLMNTEAFF
>TRBJ2-3|TRBD2|TRBV9|NA
TGTGCCAGCAGCGTGAGCGGGACCGCGCAGTATTTT
CASSVSGTAQYF
>TRBJ1-4|NA|TRBV28|NA
TGTGCCAGCAGTGCTACGGGGGGCGTTAATGAAAAACTGTTTTTT
CASSATGGVNEKLFF
>TRBJ2-1|TRBD1|TRBV3-1/TRBV3-2|NA
TGTGCCAGCAGCCAATCCCCCACAGGGGCCAGCTCCTACAATGAGCAGTTCTTC
CASSQSPTGASSYNEQFF
>TRBJ1-5|NA|TRBV19|few
TGTGCCAGTAGTATTTATGACAGACTGGACAATCAGCCCCAGCATTTT
CASSIYDRLDNQPQHF
>TRBJ2-1|NA|TRBV28|NA
TGTGCCAGCAGTGGGAGCCTATTTATCAAGTTCTTC
CASSGSLFIKFF
>TRBJ2-6|NA|TRBV18|NA
TGTGCCAGCTCACCACCGTATCCCGGGGCCAACGTCCTGACTTTC
CASSPPYPGANVLTF
>TRBJ2-3|TRBD2|TRBV5-1|NA
TGCGCCAGCAGGGGAAGACTAGCGGGATTTCTGGAGACAGATACGCAGTATTTT
CASRGRLAGFLETDTQYF
>TRBJ1-1|TRBD1|TRBV19|NA
TGTGCCAGTAGTATCCCCGGGACAGCTAACACTGAAGCTTTCTTT
CASSIPGTANTEAFF
>TRBJ1-2|NA|TRBV10-2|once
TGCGCCAGCAGTGAGGACACGGCTAACTATGGCTACACCTTC
CASSEDTANYGYTF
>TRBJ2-5|TRBD2|TRBV11-3|NA
TGTGCCAGCAGCACAGGGACTAGCGGGAGACAAGAGACCCAGTACTTC
CASSTGTSGRQETQYF
>TRBJ2-3|NA|TRBV18|NA
TGTGCCAGCTCACCTTTAGCGGAGGCCACAGATACGCAGTATTTT
CASSPLAEATDTQYF
>TRBJ2-3|NA|TRBV13|NA
TGTGCCAGCAGCTTACCTCGCGACATGACGACAGATACGCAGTATTTT
CASSLPRDMTTDTQYF
>TRBJ1-2|NA|TRBV6-6|NA
TGTGCCAGCAGTCCCGGGACACCTTATGGCTACACCTTC
CASSPGTPYGYTF
>TRBJ2-3|TRBD2|TRBV4-1|NA
TGCGCCAGCAGCCAAAAAAACTATGGCGGGAGGAGCTTTAGCACAGATACGCAGTATTTT
CASSQKNYGGRSFSTDTQYF
>TRBJ1-2|NA|TRBV28|NA
TGTGCCAGCAGTTTTGGCAGATACTATGGCTACACCTTC
CASSFGRYYGYTF
>TRBJ2-5|TRBD2|TRBV5-1|NA
TGCGCCAGCAGCCCTGGCAGGACTAGCGGGGAGATAGAAGAGACCCAGTACTTC
CASSPGRTSGEIEETQYF
>TRBJ2-3|TRBD1|TRBV18|NA
TGTGCCAGCTCACCAGATGGACAGGCCACAGATACGCAGTATTTT
CASSPDGQATDTQYF
>TRBJ2-1|TRBD2|TRBV6-5|NA
TGTGCCAGCAGTTGCCGCCAGCGGGAAGATCCCAATGAGCAGTTCTTC
CASSCRQREDPNEQFF
>TRBJ2-1|TRBD2|TRBV2|NA
TGTGCCAGCAGGACTAGCGGGAGCTCCTACAATGAGCAGTTCTTC
CASRTSGSSYNEQFF
>TRBJ2-2|NA|TRBV18|NA
TGTGCCAGCTCAACCCTAGACACCGGGGAGCTGTTTTTT
CASSTLDTGELFF
>TRBJ1-1|NA|TRBV7-9|NA
TGTGCCAGCAGCTTTGACAGATCCCAAGCTTTCTTT
CASSFDRSQAFF
>TRBJ1-4|TRBD1|TRBV3-1/TRBV3-2|NA
TGTGCCAGCAGCCAGGTCGACAGGGGGGGCGAAAAACTGTTTTTT
CASSQVDRGGEKLFF
>TRBJ1-6|NA|TRBV11-2|NA
TGTGCCAGCAGCTTAGCGATAGGGAGTAATTCACCCCTCCACTTT
CASSLAIGSNSPLHF
>TRBJ1-2|TRBD1|TRBV3-1/TRBV3-2|NA
TGTGCCAGCAGCCACGCTCAGGGACAGGGGGCGCGGAGCTATGGCTACACCTTC
CASSHAQGQGARSYGYTF
>TRBJ2-7|NA|TRBV28|NA
TGTGCCAGCAGCCCCACCCTGCGCGAGCAGTACTTC
CASSPTLREQYF
>TRBJ1-6|TRBD1|TRBV28|NA
TGTGCCAGCAGTTTTTGGAGGGGGCGCAATTCACCCCTCCACTTT
CASSFWRGRNSPLHF
>TRBJ1-6|NA|TRBV4-3|NA
TGCGCCAGCAGCCAAGAGTTCAGAAATAATTCACCCCTCCACTTT
CASSQEFRNNSPLHF
>TRBJ2-5|NA|TRBV5-1|NA
TGCGCCGCTAATAGGGGGGAGACCCAGTACTTC
CAANRGETQYF
>TRBJ2-6|NA|TRBV7-2|once
TGTGCCAGCAGCTTGCGGGTCCTTTCTGGGGCCAACGTCCTGACTTTC
CASSLRVLSGANVLTF
>TRBJ2-2|NA|TRBV5-1|NA
TGCGCCAGCAGCTTTGACAGGCCGAACACCGGGGAGCTGTTTTTT
CASSFDRPNTGELFF
>TRBJ2-7|NA|TRBV14|NA
TGTGCCAGCAGCCCCTTCCGGGACACTCCCTACGAGCAGTACTTC
CASSPFRDTPYEQYF
>TRBJ2-7|TRBD1|TRBV28|once
TGTGCCAGCCTGGGGCAGGGGGCCGACGAGCAGTACTTC
CASLGQGADEQYF
>TRBJ2-6|TRBD1|TRBV18|NA
TGTGCCAGCTCCCGGACAGGGGCATCTGGGGCCAACGTCCTGACTTTC
CASSRTGASGANVLTF
>TRBJ2-1|TRBD2|TRBV27|NA
TGTGCCAGCAGTCCGTCCGACAGGGGAACTCTAGCGGGAGGATACAATGAGCAGTTCTTC
CASSPSDRGTLAGGYNEQFF
>TRBJ2-7|NA|TRBV3-1/TRBV3-2|NA
TGTGCCAGCAGCCGGTACAACGAGCAGTACTTC
CASSRYNEQYF
>TRBJ2-7|TRBD2|TRBV3-1/TRBV3-2|NA
TGTGCCAGCAGCCAATTCGCTCAGACTAGCGGGAGTATTGACGAGCAGTACTTC
CASSQFAQTSGSIDEQYF
>TRBJ2-5|TRBD2|TRBV11-2|NA
TGTGCCAGCAGCCCGGTAGCGGGAGGGCCGGGAGAGACCCAGTACTTC
CASSPVAGGPGETQYF
>TRBJ2-2|NA|TRBV2|NA
TGTGCCAGCAGTGATGGTGCGGGACGTACCGGGGAGCTGTTTTTT
CASSDGAGRTGELFF
>TRBJ2-7|NA|TRBV10-3|NA
TGTGCCATCAGTGTACCCCCGGGGAGGGAGCAGTACTTC
CAISVPPGREQYF
>TRBJ2-3|NA|TRBV24-1|NA
TGTGCCACCAGTGATTTGAATCGGGGAAGCACAGATACGCAGTATTTT
CATSDLNRGSTDTQYF
>TRBJ2-5|NA|TRBV19|NA
TGTGCCAGTAGTATCAGGACAGAAGGGACCCAGTACTTC
CASSIRTEGTQYF
>TRBJ1-3|TRBD1|TRBV28|NA
TGTGCCAGCAGTCTACGGGACAGGGTGAACACCATATATTTT
CASSLRDRVNTIYF
>TRBJ2-1|TRBD2|TRBV7-8|NA
TGTGCCAGCAGCACCTTGGGCGGGAGGGCCAATGAGCAGTTCTTC
CASSTLGGRANEQFF
>TRBJ2-6|NA|TRBV2|NA
TGTGCCACCGCGAGCTCTGGGGCCAACGTCCTGACTTTC
CATASSGANVLTF
>TRBJ2-2|TRBD2|TRBV19|NA
TGTGCCAGTAGTCCCGCCGGACTAGCGGGAGTACTCACCGGGGAGCTGTTTTTT
CASSPAGLAGVLTGELFF
>TRBJ2-3|TRBD1|TRBV7-6|few
TGTGCCAGCAGCCTAGGGACAGGGGGCGGGAGTGCTACGCAGTATTTT
CASSLGTGGGSATQYF
>TRBJ2-7|TRBD1|TRBV3-1/TRBV3-2|NA
TGTGCCAGCAGCCAAGTAGGGACAGGGGTACACGAGCAGTACTTC
CASSQVGTGVHEQYF
>TRBJ2-3|TRBD2|TRBV6-4|NA
TGTGCCAGCTCCCGGGACTACGGTACAGATACGCAGTATTTT
CASSRDYGTDTQYF
>TRBJ2-7|NA|TRBV5-1|once
TGCGCCAGCAGCTTGGTAGGAGGAACCTACGAGCAGTACTTC
CASSLVGGTYEQYF
>TRBJ2-1|TRBD2|TRBV19|NA
TGTGCCAGTAGTACTTGGACTAGCGGGAATGAGCAGTTCTTC
CASSTWTSGNEQFF
>TRBJ2-6|NA|TRBV19|NA
TGTGCCAGTAGTATAGATCAAGCCCCACGCCCCTCTGGGGCCAACGTCCTGACTTTC
CASSIDQAPRPSGANVLTF
>TRBJ2-2|NA|TRBV13|NA
TGTGCCAGCAGCTTCAGTCTCGTGGTCGGGGAGCTGTTTTTT
CASSFSLVVGELFF